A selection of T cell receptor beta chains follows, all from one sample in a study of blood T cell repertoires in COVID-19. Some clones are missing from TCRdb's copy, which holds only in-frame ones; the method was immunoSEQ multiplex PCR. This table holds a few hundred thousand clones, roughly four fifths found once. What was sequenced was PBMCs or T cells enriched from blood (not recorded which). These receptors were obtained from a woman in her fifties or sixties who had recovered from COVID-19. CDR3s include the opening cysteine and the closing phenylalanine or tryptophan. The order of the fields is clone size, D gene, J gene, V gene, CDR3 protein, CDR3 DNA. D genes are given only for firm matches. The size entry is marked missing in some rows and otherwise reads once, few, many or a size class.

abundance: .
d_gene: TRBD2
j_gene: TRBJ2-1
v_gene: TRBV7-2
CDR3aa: CASSLALAGGNEQFF
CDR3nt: TGTGCCAGCAGCTTAGCGCTAGCGGGAGGGAATGAGCAGTTCTTC

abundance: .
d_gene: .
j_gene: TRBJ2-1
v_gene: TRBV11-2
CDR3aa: CASSFREGYNEQFF
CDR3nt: TGTGCCAGCAGCTTCCGTGAGGGATACAATGAGCAGTTCTTC

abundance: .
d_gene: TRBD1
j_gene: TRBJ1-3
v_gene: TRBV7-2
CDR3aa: CASSLNRGANTIYF
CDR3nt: TGTGCCAGCAGCTTAAACAGGGGGGCAAACACCATATATTTT

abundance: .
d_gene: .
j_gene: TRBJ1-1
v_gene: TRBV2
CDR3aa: CASIGQINTEAFF
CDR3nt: TGTGCCAGCATAGGACAGATAAACACTGAAGCTTTCTTT

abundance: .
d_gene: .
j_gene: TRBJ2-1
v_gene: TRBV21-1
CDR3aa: CASRSLRARGHPEGGFYNEQFF
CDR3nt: TGTGCCAGCAGGTCCCTAAGGGCCAGAGGCCACCCGGAGGGAGGATTCTACAATGAGCAGTTCTTC

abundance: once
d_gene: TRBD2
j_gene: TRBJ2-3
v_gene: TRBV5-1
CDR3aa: CASSPGGGSPGMDTQYF
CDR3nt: TGCGCCAGCAGCCCCGGCGGGGGTAGCCCAGGAATGGATACGCAGTATTTT

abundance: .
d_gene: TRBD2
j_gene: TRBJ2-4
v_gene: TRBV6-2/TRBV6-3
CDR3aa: CASSFSGGLPKNIQYF
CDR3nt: TGTGCCAGCAGTTTCTCGGGAGGGTTACCCAAAAACATTCAGTACTTC

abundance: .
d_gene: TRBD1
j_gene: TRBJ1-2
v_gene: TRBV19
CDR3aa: CASGPLGTGHNGYTF
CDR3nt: TGTGCCAGTGGTCCTCTCGGGACAGGGCATAATGGCTACACCTTC

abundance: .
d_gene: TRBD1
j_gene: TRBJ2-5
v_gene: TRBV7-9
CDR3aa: CASSMGQGTPGETQYF
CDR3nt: TGTGCCAGCAGCATGGGACAGGGAACCCCAGGGGAGACCCAGTACTTC

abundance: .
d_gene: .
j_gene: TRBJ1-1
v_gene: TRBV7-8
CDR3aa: CASSPQNTEAFF
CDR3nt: TGTGCCAGCAGCCCCCAGAACACTGAAGCTTTCTTT

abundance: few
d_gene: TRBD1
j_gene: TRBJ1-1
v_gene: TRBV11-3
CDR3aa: CASSSGQGPDTEAFF
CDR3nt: TGTGCCAGCAGCTCGGGACAGGGGCCGGACACTGAAGCTTTCTTT

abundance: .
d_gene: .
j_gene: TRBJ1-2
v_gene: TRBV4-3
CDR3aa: CASSPAQRGGYGYTF
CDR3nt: TGCGCCAGCAGCCCCGCTCAACGAGGGGGTTATGGCTACACCTTC

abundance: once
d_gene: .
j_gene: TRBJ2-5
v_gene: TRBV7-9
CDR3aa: CATRRGFGETQYF
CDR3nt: TGTGCTACGCGGCGGGGCTTCGGAGAGACCCAGTACTTC

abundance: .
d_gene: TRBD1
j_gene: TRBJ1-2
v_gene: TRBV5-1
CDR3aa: CASSLALTGDGYTF
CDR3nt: TGCGCCAGCAGCTTGGCCCTGACAGGGGATGGCTACACCTTC

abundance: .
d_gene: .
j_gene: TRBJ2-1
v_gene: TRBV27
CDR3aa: CASSFEQNSYNEQFF
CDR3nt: TGTGCCAGCAGTTTCGAACAGAACTCCTACAATGAGCAGTTCTTC

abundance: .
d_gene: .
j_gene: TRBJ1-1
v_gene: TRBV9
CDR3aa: CASSVPGTNTEAFF
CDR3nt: TGTGCCAGCAGCGTCCCCGGGACAAACACTGAAGCTTTCTTT

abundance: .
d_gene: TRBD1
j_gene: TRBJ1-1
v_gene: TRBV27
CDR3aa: CASSVGTDSEAFF
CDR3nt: TGTGCCAGCAGTGTGGGGACAGATAGTGAAGCTTTCTTT

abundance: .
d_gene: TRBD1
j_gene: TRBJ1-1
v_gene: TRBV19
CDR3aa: CASSTQGAGTEAFF
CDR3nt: TGTGCCAGTAGTACCCAGGGGGCTGGAACTGAAGCTTTCTTT

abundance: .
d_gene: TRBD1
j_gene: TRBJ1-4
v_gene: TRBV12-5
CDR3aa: CASGRGQGVKETNEKLFF
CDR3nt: TGTGCTAGTGGGCGGGGACAGGGTGTAAAAGAGACTAATGAAAAACTGTTTTTT

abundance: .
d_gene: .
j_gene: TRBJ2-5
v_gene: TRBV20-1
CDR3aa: CSARTGETQYF
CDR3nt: TGCAGTGCTAGAACGGGGGAGACCCAGTACTTC

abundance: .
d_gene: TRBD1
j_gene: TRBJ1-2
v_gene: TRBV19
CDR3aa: CASSPGGYGYTF
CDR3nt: TGTGCCAGTAGTCCAGGGGGATATGGCTACACCTTC

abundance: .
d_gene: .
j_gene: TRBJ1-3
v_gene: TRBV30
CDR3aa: CAWSVARGNTIYF
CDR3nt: TGTGCCTGGAGTGTAGCTAGGGGAAACACCATATATTTT

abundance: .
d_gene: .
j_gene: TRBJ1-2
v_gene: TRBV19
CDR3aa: CASSRSQGIYGYTF
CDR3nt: TGTGCCAGTAGTAGGAGTCAGGGGATCTATGGCTACACCTTC

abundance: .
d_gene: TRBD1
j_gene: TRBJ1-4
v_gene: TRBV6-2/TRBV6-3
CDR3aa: CASRYTPGQSTNEKLFF
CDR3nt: TGTGCCAGCAGGTACACCCCGGGACAGTCAACTAATGAAAAACTGTTTTTT

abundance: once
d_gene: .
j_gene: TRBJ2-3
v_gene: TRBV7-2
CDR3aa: CASSLEAGTSTDTQYF
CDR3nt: TGTGCCAGCAGCTTAGAGGCAGGGACTAGCACAGATACGCAGTATTTT

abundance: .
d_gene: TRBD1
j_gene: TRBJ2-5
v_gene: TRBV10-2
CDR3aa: CASRATGGMETQYF
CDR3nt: TGCGCCAGCAGGGCGACAGGGGGTATGGAGACCCAGTACTTC